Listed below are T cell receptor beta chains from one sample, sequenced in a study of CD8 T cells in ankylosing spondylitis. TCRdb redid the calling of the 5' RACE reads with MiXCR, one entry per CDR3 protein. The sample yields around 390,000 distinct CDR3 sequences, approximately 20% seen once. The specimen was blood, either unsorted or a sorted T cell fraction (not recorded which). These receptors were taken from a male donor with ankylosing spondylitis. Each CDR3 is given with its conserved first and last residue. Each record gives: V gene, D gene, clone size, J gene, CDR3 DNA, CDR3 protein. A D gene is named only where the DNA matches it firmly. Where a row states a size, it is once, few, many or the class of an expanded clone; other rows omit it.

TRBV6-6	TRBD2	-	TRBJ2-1	TGTGCCAGCAGACTAGCGGGAGAAGGGGAGCAGTTCTTC	CASRLAGEGEQFF
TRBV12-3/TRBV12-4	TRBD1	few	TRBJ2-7	TGTGCCAGCAGGGCCGGGACAGGCTCCTACGAGCAGTACTTC	CASRAGTGSYEQYF
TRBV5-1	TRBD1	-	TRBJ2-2	TGCGCCAGCAGCTTGGGGCTACAAACAGGGGGCAACACCGGGGAGCTGTTTTTT	CASSLGLQTGGNTGELFF
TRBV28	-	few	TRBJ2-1	TGTGCCAGCGACGTCATGGGTCATGAGCAGTTCTTC	CASDVMGHEQFF
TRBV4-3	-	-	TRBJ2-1	TGCGCCAGCAGCCGAAATCCCTCGGACAGCTATGAGCAGTTCTTC	CASSRNPSDSYEQFF
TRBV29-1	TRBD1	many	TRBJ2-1	TGCAGCGTTGACTACAGGGGGTGGAATGAGCAGTTCTTC	CSVDYRGWNEQFF
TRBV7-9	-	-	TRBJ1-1	TGTGCCAGCAGCAGACACCGGCAGACGGTCTCTGAAGCTTTCTTT	CASSRHRQTVSEAFF
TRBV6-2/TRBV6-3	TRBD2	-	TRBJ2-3	TGTGCCAGCAGTACCCGAAGCGGGAGGGCCGGAGATACGCAGTATTTT	CASSTRSGRAGDTQYF
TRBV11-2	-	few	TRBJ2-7	TGTGCCAGCAGCTTAGGGCCATCCGGCTACGAGCAGTACTTC	CASSLGPSGYEQYF
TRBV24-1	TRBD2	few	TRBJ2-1	TGTGCCACCAGTGGCATTAGTGGGACTAGCGGGATCAATGAGCAGTTCTTC	CATSGISGTSGINEQFF
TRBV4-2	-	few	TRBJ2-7	TGTGCCAGCAGCCAAGGGGGAATCCCCAGCGAGCAGTACTTC	CASSQGGIPSEQYF
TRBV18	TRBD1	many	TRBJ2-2	TGTGCCAGCAGCCCCGGGACAGCGAACACCGGGGAGCTGTTTTTT	CASSPGTANTGELFF
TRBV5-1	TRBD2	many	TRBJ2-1	TGCGCCAGCAGCTTGGCCGGGGGGAATGAGCAGTTCTTC	CASSLAGGNEQFF
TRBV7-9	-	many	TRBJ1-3	TGTGCCAGCAGCTCGAGCTCTGGAAACACCATATATTTT	CASSSSSGNTIYF
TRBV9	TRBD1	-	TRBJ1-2	TGTGCCAGCAGCATAACAGGGGTCGCTGGCTACACCTTC	CASSITGVAGYTF